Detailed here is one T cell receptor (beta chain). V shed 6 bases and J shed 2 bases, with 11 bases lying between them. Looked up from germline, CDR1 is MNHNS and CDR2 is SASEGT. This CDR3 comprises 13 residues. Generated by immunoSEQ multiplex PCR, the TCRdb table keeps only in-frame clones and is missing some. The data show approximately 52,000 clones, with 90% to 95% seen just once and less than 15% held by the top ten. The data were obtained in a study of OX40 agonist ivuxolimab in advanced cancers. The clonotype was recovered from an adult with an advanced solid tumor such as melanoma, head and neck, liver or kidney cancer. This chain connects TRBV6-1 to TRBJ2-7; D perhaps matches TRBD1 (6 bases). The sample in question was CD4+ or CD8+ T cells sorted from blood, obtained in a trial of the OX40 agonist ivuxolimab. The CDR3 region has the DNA TGTGCCAGCAGGGGGGCAGGCCCCTACGAGCAGTACTTC. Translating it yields CASRGAGPYEQYF.